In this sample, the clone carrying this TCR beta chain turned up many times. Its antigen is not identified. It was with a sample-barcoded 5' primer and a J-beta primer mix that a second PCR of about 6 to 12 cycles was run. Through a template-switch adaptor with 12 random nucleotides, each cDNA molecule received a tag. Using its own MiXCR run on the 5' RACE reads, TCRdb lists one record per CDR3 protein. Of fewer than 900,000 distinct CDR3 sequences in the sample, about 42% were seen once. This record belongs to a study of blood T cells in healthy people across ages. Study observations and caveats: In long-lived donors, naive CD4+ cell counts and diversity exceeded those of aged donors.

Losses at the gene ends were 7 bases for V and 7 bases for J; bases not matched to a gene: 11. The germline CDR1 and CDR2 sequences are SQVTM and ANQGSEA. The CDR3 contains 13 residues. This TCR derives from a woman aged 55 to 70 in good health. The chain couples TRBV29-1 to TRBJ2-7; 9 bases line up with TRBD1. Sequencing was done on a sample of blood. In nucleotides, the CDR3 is TGCAGCGCCGGAGAACAGGGGGCAGGGGAGCAGTACTTC. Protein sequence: CSAGEQGAGEQYF.